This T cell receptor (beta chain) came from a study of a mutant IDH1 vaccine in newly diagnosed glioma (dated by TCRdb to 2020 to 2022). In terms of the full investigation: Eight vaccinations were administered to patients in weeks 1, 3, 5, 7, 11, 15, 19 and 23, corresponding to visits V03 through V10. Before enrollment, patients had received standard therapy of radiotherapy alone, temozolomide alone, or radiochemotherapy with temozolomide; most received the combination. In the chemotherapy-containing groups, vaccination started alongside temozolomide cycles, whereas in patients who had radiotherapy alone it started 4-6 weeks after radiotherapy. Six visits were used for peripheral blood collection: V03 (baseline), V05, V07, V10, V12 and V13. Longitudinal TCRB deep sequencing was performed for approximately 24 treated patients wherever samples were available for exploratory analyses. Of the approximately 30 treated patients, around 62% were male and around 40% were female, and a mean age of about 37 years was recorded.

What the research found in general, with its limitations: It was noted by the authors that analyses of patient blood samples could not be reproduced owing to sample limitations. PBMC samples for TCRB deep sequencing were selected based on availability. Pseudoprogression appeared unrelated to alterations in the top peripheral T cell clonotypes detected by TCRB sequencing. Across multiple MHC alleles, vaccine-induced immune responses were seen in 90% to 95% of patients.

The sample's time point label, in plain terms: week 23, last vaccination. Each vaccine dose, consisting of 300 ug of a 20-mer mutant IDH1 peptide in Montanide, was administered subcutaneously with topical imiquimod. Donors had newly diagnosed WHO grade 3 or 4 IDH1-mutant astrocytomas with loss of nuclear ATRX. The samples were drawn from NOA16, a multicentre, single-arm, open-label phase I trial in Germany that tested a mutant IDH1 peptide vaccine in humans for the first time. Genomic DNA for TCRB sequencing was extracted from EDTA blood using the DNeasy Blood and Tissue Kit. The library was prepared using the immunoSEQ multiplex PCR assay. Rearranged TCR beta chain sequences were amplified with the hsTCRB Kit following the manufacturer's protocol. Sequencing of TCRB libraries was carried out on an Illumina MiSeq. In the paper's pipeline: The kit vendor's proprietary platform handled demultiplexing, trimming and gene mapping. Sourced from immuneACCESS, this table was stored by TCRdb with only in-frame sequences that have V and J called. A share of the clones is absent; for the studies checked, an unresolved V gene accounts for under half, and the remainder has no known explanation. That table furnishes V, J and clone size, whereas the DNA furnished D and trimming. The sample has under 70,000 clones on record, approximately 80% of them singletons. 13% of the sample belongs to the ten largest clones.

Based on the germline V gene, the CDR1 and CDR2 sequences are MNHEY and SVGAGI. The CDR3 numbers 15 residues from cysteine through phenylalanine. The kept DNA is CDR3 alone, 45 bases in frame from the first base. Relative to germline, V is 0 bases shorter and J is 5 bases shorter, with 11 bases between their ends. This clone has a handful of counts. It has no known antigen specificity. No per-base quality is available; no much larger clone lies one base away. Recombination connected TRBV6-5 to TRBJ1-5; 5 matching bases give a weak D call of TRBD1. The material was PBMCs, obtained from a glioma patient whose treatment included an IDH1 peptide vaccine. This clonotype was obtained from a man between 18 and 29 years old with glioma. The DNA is TGTGCCAGCAGTTACTCGAGTGGGGCTGATCAGCCCCAGCATTTT. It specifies CASSYSSGADQPQHF.